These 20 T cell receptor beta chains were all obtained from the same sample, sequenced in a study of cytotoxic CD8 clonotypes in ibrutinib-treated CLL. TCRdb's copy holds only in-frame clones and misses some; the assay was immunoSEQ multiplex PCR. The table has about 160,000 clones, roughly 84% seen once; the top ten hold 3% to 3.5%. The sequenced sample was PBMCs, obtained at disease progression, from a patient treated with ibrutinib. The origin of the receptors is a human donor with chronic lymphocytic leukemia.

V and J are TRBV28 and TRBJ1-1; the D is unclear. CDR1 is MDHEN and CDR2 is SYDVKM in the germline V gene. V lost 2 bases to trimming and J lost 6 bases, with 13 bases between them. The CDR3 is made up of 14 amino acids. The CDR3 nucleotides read TGTGCCAGCAGTTTAGTGAGGAGTTTGGCTGAAGCTTTCTTT. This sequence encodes CASSLVRSLAEAFF.

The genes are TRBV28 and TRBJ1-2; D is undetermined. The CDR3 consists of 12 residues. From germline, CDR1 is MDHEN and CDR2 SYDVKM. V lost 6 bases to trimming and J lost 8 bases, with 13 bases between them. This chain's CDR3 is CASSSTAGGYTF. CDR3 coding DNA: TGTGCCAGCAGCTCGACGGCCGGAGGCTACACCTTC.

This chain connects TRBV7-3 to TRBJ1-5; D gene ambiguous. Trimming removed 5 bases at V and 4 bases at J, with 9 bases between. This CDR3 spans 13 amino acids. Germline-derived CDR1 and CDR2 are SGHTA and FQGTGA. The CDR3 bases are TGTGCCAGCAGCCCGGGCGGTAATCAGCCCCAGCATTTT. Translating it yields CASSPGGNQPQHF. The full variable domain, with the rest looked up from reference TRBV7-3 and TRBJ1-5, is GAGVSQTPSNKVTEKGKYVELRCDPISGHTALYWYRQSLGQGPEFLIYFQGTGAADDSGLPNDRFFAVRPEGSVSTLKIQRTERGDSAVYLCASSPGGNQPQHFGDGTRLSIL.

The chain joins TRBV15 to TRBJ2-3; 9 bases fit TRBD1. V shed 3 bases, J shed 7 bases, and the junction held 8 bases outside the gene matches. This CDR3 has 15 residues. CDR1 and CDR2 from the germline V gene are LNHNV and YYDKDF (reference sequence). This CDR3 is CATSRDRGSSNTQYF. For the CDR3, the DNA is TGTGCCACCAGCAGGGACAGGGGAAGCAGTAATACGCAGTATTTT.

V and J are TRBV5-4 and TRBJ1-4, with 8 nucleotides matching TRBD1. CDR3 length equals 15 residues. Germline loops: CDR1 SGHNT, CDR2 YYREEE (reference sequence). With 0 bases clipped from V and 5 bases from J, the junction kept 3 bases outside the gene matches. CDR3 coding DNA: TGTGCCAGCAGCTTGGCAGGACAGGGAAATGAAAAACTGTTTTTT. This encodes CASSLAGQGNEKLFF.

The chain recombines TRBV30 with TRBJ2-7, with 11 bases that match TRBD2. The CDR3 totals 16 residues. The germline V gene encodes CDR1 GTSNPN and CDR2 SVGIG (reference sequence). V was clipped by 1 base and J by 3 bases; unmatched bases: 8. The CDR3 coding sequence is TGTGCCTGGAGTGCCCCACTAGCGGGGGAATACTACGAGCAGTACTTC. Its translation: CAWSAPLAGEYYEQYF.

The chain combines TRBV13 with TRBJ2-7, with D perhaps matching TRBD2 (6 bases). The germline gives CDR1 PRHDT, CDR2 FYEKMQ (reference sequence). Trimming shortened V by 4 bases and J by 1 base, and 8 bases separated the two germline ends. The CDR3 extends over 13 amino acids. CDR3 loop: CASSSGDSYEQYF. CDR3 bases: TGTGCCAGCAGCTCGGGGGATTCCTACGAGCAGTACTTC.

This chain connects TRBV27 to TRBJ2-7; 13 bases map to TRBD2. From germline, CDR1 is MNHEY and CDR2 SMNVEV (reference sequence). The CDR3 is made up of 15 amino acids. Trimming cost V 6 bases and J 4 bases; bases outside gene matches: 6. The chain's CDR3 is CASSLTSGRWYEQYF. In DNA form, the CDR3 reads TGTGCCAGCAGCCTGACTAGCGGGAGGTGGTACGAGCAGTACTTC.

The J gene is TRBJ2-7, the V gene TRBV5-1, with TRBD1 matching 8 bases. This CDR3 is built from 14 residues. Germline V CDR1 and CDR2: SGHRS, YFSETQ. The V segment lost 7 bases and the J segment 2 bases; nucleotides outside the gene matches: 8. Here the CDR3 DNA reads TGCGCCAGCTCAGACAGGGGTGAGACCTACGAGCAGTACTTC. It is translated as CASSDRGETYEQYF.

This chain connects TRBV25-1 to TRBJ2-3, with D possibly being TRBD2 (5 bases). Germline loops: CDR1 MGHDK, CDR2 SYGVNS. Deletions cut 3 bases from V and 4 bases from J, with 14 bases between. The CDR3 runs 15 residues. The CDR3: CASSDLANPADTQYF. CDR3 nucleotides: TGTGCCAGCAGTGACCTAGCTAATCCCGCAGATACGCAGTATTTT. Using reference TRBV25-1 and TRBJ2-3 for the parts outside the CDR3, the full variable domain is EADIYQTPRYLVIGTGKKITLECSQTMGHDKMYWYQQDPGMELHLIHYSYGVNSTEKGDLSSESTVSRIRTEHFPLTLESARPSHTSQYLCASSDLANPADTQYFGPGTRLTVL.

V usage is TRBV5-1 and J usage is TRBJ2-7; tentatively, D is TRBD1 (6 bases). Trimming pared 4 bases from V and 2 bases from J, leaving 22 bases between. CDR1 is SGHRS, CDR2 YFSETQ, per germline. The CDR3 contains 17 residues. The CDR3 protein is CASSRRAQGTDAYEQYF. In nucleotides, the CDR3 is TGCGCCAGCAGCCGCCGAGCTCAGGGGACCGACGCCTACGAGCAGTACTTC. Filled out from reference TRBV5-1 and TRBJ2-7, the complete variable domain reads KAGVTQTPRYLIKTRGQQVTLSCSPISGHRSVSWYQQTPGQGLQFLFEYFSETQRNKGNFPGRFSGRQFSNSRSEMNVSTLELGDSALYLCASSRRAQGTDAYEQYFGPGTRLTVT.

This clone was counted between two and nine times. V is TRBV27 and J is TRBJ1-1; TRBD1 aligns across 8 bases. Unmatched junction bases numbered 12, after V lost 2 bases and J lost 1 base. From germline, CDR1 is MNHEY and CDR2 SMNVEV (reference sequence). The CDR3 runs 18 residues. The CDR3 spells CASSLRPLDRGSNTEAFF. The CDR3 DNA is TGTGCCAGCAGTTTACGCCCCCTAGACAGGGGCTCGAACACTGAAGCTTTCTTT.

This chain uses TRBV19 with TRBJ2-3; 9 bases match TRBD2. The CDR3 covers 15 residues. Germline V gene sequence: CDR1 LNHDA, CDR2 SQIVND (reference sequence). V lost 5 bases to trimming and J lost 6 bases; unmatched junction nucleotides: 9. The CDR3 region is CASSPQVAGEDTQYF. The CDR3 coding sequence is TGTGCCAGTAGTCCCCAAGTAGCGGGAGAGGATACGCAGTATTTT.

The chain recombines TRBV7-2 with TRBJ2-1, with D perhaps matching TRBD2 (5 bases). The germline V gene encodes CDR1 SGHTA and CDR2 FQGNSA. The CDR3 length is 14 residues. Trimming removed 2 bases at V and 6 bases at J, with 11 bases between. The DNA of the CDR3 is TGTGCCAGCAGCTTAAGGTCTAGCATCAATGAGCAGTTCTTC. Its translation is CASSLRSSINEQFF.

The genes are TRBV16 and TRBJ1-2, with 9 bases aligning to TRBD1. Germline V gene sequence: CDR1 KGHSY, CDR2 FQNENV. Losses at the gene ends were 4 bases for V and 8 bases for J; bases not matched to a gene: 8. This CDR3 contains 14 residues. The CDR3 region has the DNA TGTGCCAGCAGCCCCCAGGGACAGGGTGCAGGCTACACCTTC. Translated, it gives CASSPQGQGAGYTF.

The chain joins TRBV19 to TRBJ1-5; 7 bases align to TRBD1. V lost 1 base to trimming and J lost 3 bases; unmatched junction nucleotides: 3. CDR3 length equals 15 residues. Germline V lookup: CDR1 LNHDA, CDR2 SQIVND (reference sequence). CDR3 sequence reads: CASSIGGTDNQPQHF. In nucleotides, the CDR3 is TGTGCCAGTAGTATAGGAGGGACAGACAATCAGCCCCAGCATTTT.

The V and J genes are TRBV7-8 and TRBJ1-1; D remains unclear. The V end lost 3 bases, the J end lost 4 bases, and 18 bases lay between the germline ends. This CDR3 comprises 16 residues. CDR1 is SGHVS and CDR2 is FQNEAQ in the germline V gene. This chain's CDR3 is CASSFGKWITGTEAFF. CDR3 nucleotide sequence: TGTGCCAGCAGCTTTGGAAAATGGATTACCGGCACTGAAGCTTTCTTT.

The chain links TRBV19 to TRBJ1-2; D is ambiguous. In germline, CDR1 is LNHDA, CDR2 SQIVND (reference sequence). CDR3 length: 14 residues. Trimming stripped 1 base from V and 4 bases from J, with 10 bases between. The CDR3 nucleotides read TGTGCCAGTAGTATAGCCGCCAGCTCCTATGGCTACACCTTC. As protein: CASSIAASSYGYTF. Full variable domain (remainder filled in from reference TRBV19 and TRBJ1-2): DGGITQSPKYLFRKEGQNVTLSCEQNLNHDAMYWYRQDPGQGLRLIYYSQIVNDFQKGDIAEGYSVSREKKESFPLTVTSAQKNPTAFYLCASSIAASSYGYTFGSGTRLTVV.

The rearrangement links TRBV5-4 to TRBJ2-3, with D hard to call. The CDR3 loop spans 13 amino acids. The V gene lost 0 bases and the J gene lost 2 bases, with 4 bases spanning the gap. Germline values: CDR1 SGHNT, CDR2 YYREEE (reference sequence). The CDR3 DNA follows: TGTGCCAGCAGCTTGGGAGCCACAGATACGCAGTATTTT. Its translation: CASSLGATDTQYF.

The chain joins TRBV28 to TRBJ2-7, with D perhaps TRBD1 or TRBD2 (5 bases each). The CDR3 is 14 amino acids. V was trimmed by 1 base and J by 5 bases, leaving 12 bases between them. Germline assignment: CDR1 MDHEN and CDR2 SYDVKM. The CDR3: CASSLSALGDEQYF. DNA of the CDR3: TGTGCCAGCAGTTTATCGGCTTTGGGGGACGAGCAGTACTTC.